These 14 T cell receptor beta chains share one sample of origin, sequenced in a study of OX40 agonist ivuxolimab in advanced cancers. The protocol was immunoSEQ multiplex PCR, while the TCRdb copy is restricted to in-frame clones and leaves out a portion. The sample has just under 75,000 clones; roughly 90% are singletons. The source was CD4+ or CD8+ T cells sorted from blood, collected in a trial of the OX40 agonist ivuxolimab. These receptors all come from an adult with an advanced solid tumor such as melanoma, head and neck, liver or kidney cancer.

The chain is built from TRBV28 and TRBJ2-5; TRBD1 might be the D (5 bases). The germline V gene has CDR1 MDHEN and CDR2 SYDVKM. The CDR3 has 12 residues. V was clipped by 10 bases and J by 5 bases, with 14 bases between them. CDR3 in DNA: TGTGCCACCCTCGCCCCAGGGGAGACCCAGTACTTC. Protein sequence: CATLAPGETQYF.

The chain links TRBV25-1 to TRBJ2-5; D is ambiguous. Germline lookup yields CDR1 MGHDK and CDR2 SYGVNS. The length of the CDR3 is 12 residues. Trimming stripped 5 bases from V and 3 bases from J, with 7 bases between. The CDR3 loop is CASSKLKETQYF. The CDR3 DNA follows: TGTGCCAGCAGTAAATTAAAAGAGACCCAGTACTTC.

V gene TRBV19 combines with J gene TRBJ2-2, with 11 bases identical to TRBD1. The CDR3 length is 14 residues. Germline-derived CDR1 and CDR2 are LNHDA and SQIVND (reference sequence). Trimming cost V 8 bases and J 7 bases; bases outside gene matches: 6. The CDR3, as DNA: TGTGCCAGTTCCGGGACAGGGGGGATCGGGGAGCTGTTTTTT. Residues: CASSGTGGIGELFF.

The V call is TRBV9, the J call TRBJ2-5; no definite D call. Germline V gene lookup returns CDR1 SGDLS and CDR2 YYNGEE. CDR3 length: 13 residues. The V end lost 4 bases, the J end lost 4 bases, and 11 bases lay between the germline ends. CDR3 residues: CASSPVAPETQYF. The DNA for the CDR3 is TGTGCCAGCAGCCCCGTCGCCCCAGAGACCCAGTACTTC.

The chain combines TRBV7-9 with TRBJ1-2; the D is unclear. The V gene's germline CDR1 is SEHNR and CDR2 FQNEAQ (reference sequence). The CDR3 runs 11 residues. With 3 bases removed from V and 6 bases from J, the gap between germline ends came to 5 bases. CDR3 DNA sequence: TGTGCCAGCAGCTTCCTCCATGGCTACACCTTC. As protein: CASSFLHGYTF.

The chain links TRBV19 to TRBJ1-5; D is perhaps TRBD1 (5 bases). Germline V gene sequence: CDR1 LNHDA, CDR2 SQIVND (reference sequence). With 0 bases removed from V and 10 bases from J, the gap between germline ends came to 16 bases. The CDR3 has 15 amino acids. CDR3 DNA sequence: TGTGCCAGTAGTATAGATCGTGGTTTGGGGCAACCCCAGCATTTT. This translates into CASSIDRGLGQPQHF.

V gene TRBV28 combines with J gene TRBJ2-2; 12 bases line up with TRBD2. V was clipped by 4 bases and J by 7 bases; unmatched bases: 4. The CDR3 consists of 15 residues. Germline V CDR1 and CDR2: MDHEN, SYDVKM. The CDR3 is CASSSRLAGVGELFF. CDR3 sequence (DNA): TGTGCCAGCAGTTCCAGACTAGCGGGAGTCGGGGAGCTGTTTTTT.

This chain joins TRBV25-1 and TRBJ2-2, with 10 bases that match TRBD1. The CDR3 is made up of 15 amino acids. V lost 2 bases and J lost 8; bases outside the gene matches: 5. Germline V gene sequence: CDR1 MGHDK, CDR2 SYGVNS. CDR3: CASSELGTGAGELFF. The CDR3 region has the DNA TGTGCCAGCAGTGAACTAGGGACAGGGGCGGGGGAGCTGTTTTTT.

This clone was seen more than once but under ten times. One end of the junction is discordant with germline, which a read error may explain. The same CDR3 is also encoded by other DNA sequences in this sample. V usage is TRBV7-7 and J usage is TRBJ2-3; D not resolved. This CDR3 has 15 amino acids. Germline loops: CDR1 SSHAT, CDR2 FNYEAQ (reference sequence). DNA of the CDR3: TGTGCTAGCAGCCGCGGCTCACATAGCACAGATACGCAGTATTTT. This gives the protein CASSRGSHSTDTQYF.

The chain employs TRBV23-1 and TRBJ1-3; perhaps TRBD1 as D (6 bases). TRBV23-1 is known as an ORF, though its function is uncertain. V was shortened by 2 bases and J by 0 bases, with 14 bases between the two germline ends. This CDR3 spans 17 amino acids. The CDR3 sequence is CASSQVNRALSGNTIYF. In DNA, the CDR3 is TGCGCCAGCAGTCAAGTGAACAGGGCCCTCTCTGGAAACACCATATATTTT.

The chain joins TRBV7-2 to TRBJ2-5, with 12 bases aligning to TRBD2. Germline-derived CDR1 and CDR2 are SGHTA and FQGNSA. The CDR3 covers 14 residues. Trimming took 6 bases from V and 5 from J; bases not matched to a gene: 4. CDR3 in amino acids: CASRPSGRAETQYF. The CDR3 DNA reads TGTGCCAGCAGGCCTAGCGGGAGGGCCGAGACCCAGTACTTC.

The rearrangement joins TRBV7-2 to TRBJ2-5, with 9 nucleotides matching TRBD2. The CDR3 contains 15 residues. CDR1 and CDR2 (germline): SGHTA, FQGNSA. With V trimmed by 3 bases and J by 5 bases, 7 bases remained unmatched. The CDR3 DNA sequence: TGTGCCAGCAGCTTGGTAGCGGGAGTCTGGGAGACCCAGTACTTC. Translated, it gives CASSLVAGVWETQYF.

In this sample, this clone turned up once. This chain connects TRBV7-9 to TRBJ2-5; weak D call: TRBD2 (5 bases). CDR3 size: 13 residues. The V end was cut by 5 bases, the J end by 5 bases, with 12 bases between. CDR1 and CDR2 (germline): SEHNR, FQNEAQ (reference sequence). The CDR3 nucleotides are TGTGCCAGCAGCCTTACTGGGGAGGAGACCCAGTACTTC. This translates into CASSLTGEETQYF. The full variable domain, with the rest looked up from reference TRBV7-9 and TRBJ2-5, is DTGVSQNPRHKITKRGQNVTFRCDPISEHNRLYWYRQTLGQGPEFLTYFQNEAQLEKSRLLSDRFSAERPKGSFSTLEIQRTEQGDSAMYLCASSLTGEETQYFGPGTRLLVL.

The chain carries TRBV29-1 and TRBJ1-4, with D perhaps matching TRBD1 (5 bases). The V gene lost 7 bases and the J gene lost 0 bases, with 9 bases spanning the gap. Germline V lookup: CDR1 SQVTM, CDR2 ANQGSEA. The length of the CDR3 is 13 residues. CDR3 coding DNA: TGCAGCGCCCGACAGACAACTAATGAAAAACTGTTTTTT. As protein: CSARQTTNEKLFF.